These T cell receptor beta chains were read from a single sample in a study of cytomegalovirus exposure and HLA in healthy donors. The table came from immunoSEQ multiplex PCR; TCRdb's copy has only in-frame clones and leaves some out. The sample includes around 97,000 clones, about a tenth of them seen just once. Material: PBMCs. These receptors originate from a man aged 50 or older in good health and CMV-seropositive. CDR3s include the opening cysteine and the closing phenylalanine or tryptophan. The order of the fields is D gene, clone size, J gene, V gene, CDR3 protein, CDR3 DNA. D genes are given only for firm matches. Clone size is not always given. Where it is, it says once, few, many or a class for expanded clones.

d_call: -; clone_size: -; j_call: TRBJ2-5; v_call: TRBV18; cdr3_aa: CASSRNRDTQETQYF; cdr3_nt: TGTGCCAGCTCACGGAACCGGGACACACAAGAGACCCAGTACTTC
d_call: TRBD1; clone_size: -; j_call: TRBJ2-3; v_call: TRBV4-2; cdr3_aa: CASSRAGTVTDTQYF; cdr3_nt: TGTGCCAGCAGCCGTGCCGGGACAGTAACGGATACGCAGTATTTT
d_call: TRBD2; clone_size: few; j_call: TRBJ2-5; v_call: TRBV28; cdr3_aa: CASSLSVSGGETQYF; cdr3_nt: TGTGCCAGCAGTTTATCGGTTAGCGGGGGTGAGACCCAGTACTTC
d_call: TRBD1; clone_size: -; j_call: TRBJ2-7; v_call: TRBV19; cdr3_aa: CASAGQATSYEQYF; cdr3_nt: TGTGCCAGCGCGGGACAGGCCACCTCCTACGAGCAGTACTTC
d_call: TRBD2; clone_size: -; j_call: TRBJ2-1; v_call: TRBV18; cdr3_aa: CASSPLIGTSGKGEQFF; cdr3_nt: TGTGCCAGCTCACCACTAATCGGGACTAGCGGGAAGGGTGAGCAGTTCTTC
d_call: TRBD1; clone_size: few; j_call: TRBJ2-7; v_call: TRBV7-2; cdr3_aa: CASSGQGAYEQYF; cdr3_nt: TGTGCCAGCAGTGGACAGGGGGCCTACGAGCAGTACTTC
d_call: -; clone_size: -; j_call: TRBJ2-1; v_call: TRBV4-2; cdr3_aa: CASSQGRESPYNEQFF; cdr3_nt: TGTGCCAGCAGCCAGGGCCGGGAGTCCCCCTACAATGAGCAGTTCTTC
d_call: -; clone_size: few; j_call: TRBJ2-1; v_call: TRBV7-2; cdr3_aa: CASSLQTLAYNEQFF; cdr3_nt: TGTGCCAGCAGCTTACAGACTTTAGCCTACAATGAGCAGTTCTTC
d_call: -; clone_size: -; j_call: TRBJ2-7; v_call: TRBV18; cdr3_aa: CASSAAISQAGYEQYF; cdr3_nt: TGTGCCAGCTCAGCGGCTATTTCCCAAGCGGGCTACGAGCAGTACTTC
d_call: TRBD2; clone_size: -; j_call: TRBJ2-5; v_call: TRBV7-2; cdr3_aa: CASSQTGLAGPSETQYF; cdr3_nt: TGTGCCAGCAGCCAGACGGGACTAGCGGGACCTAGTGAGACCCAGTACTTC
d_call: TRBD2; clone_size: few; j_call: TRBJ2-1; v_call: TRBV11-2; cdr3_aa: CASSLSRPSGSLNEQFF; cdr3_nt: TGTGCCAGCAGCTTAAGTCGGCCTAGCGGGAGTTTGAATGAGCAGTTCTTC
d_call: TRBD1; clone_size: -; j_call: TRBJ1-1; v_call: TRBV9; cdr3_aa: CASSARDSLNTEAFF; cdr3_nt: TGTGCCAGCAGCGCCCGGGACAGCCTAAACACTGAAGCTTTCTTT
d_call: TRBD2; clone_size: -; j_call: TRBJ2-2; v_call: TRBV7-3; cdr3_aa: CASSRSGDPTGELFF; cdr3_nt: TGTGCCAGCAGCCGAAGCGGGGACCCCACCGGGGAGCTGTTTTTT
d_call: -; clone_size: few; j_call: TRBJ2-7; v_call: TRBV28; cdr3_aa: CASSRRRPSHNPEQYF; cdr3_nt: TGTGCCAGCAGCCGGAGGCGTCCTAGCCATAACCCCGAGCAGTACTTC
d_call: TRBD1; clone_size: -; j_call: TRBJ1-1; v_call: TRBV4-2; cdr3_aa: CASSPLGTGMNTEAFF; cdr3_nt: TGTGCCAGCAGCCCCCTCGGGACAGGAATGAACACTGAAGCTTTCTTT
d_call: TRBD1; clone_size: few; j_call: TRBJ2-5; v_call: TRBV30; cdr3_aa: CAWSPGTGGRETQYF; cdr3_nt: TGTGCCTGGAGCCCCGGGACAGGGGGACGGGAGACCCAGTACTTC
d_call: -; clone_size: few; j_call: TRBJ1-3; v_call: TRBV6-1; cdr3_aa: CASIGSNPLNTIYF; cdr3_nt: TGTGCCAGCATCGGTTCCAACCCATTAAACACCATATATTTT
d_call: -; clone_size: few; j_call: TRBJ1-5; v_call: TRBV4-2; cdr3_aa: CASSQELGQPQHF; cdr3_nt: TGTGCCAGCAGCCAGGAGCTAGGCCAGCCCCAGCATTTT
d_call: TRBD2; clone_size: -; j_call: TRBJ2-7; v_call: TRBV5-1; cdr3_aa: CASSLTFQREYEQYF; cdr3_nt: TGCGCCAGCAGCTTGACATTCCAGCGGGAGTACGAGCAGTACTTC
d_call: -; clone_size: few; j_call: TRBJ1-5; v_call: TRBV10-3; cdr3_aa: CAISARVDQPQHF; cdr3_nt: TGTGCCATCAGTGCCAGGGTCGATCAGCCCCAGCATTTT
d_call: TRBD2; clone_size: few; j_call: TRBJ2-7; v_call: TRBV27; cdr3_aa: CASSSSGTTLEQYF; cdr3_nt: TGTGCCAGCAGTTCATCCGGGACTACCCTAGAGCAGTACTTC
d_call: TRBD2; clone_size: -; j_call: TRBJ2-1; v_call: TRBV18; cdr3_aa: CASSPPGREGLDEQFF; cdr3_nt: TGTGCCAGCTCACCACCGGGGAGGGAGGGCCTGGATGAGCAGTTCTTC
d_call: TRBD2; clone_size: few; j_call: TRBJ2-1; v_call: TRBV19; cdr3_aa: CASSAGRLAGGNEQFF; cdr3_nt: TGTGCCAGTAGTGCAGGACGACTAGCGGGAGGCAATGAGCAGTTCTTC
d_call: -; clone_size: many; j_call: TRBJ1-2; v_call: TRBV11-2; cdr3_aa: CASSSSDRSRYGYTF; cdr3_nt: TGTGCCAGCAGCTCCTCGGACAGATCCCGCTATGGCTACACCTTC
d_call: TRBD1; clone_size: few; j_call: TRBJ2-2; v_call: TRBV9; cdr3_aa: CASSATTGRGELFF; cdr3_nt: TGTGCCAGCAGCGCGACGACAGGGCGGGGGGAGCTGTTTTTT
d_call: TRBD1; clone_size: many; j_call: TRBJ2-7; v_call: TRBV7-9; cdr3_aa: CASNHPGQGYEQYF; cdr3_nt: TGTGCCAGCAACCACCCGGGACAGGGGTACGAGCAGTACTTC
d_call: TRBD2; clone_size: -; j_call: TRBJ2-1; v_call: TRBV18; cdr3_aa: CASSPMREGISYNEQFF; cdr3_nt: TGTGCCAGCTCACCCATGAGGGAGGGGATCTCCTACAATGAGCAGTTCTTC
d_call: TRBD2; clone_size: few; j_call: TRBJ2-7; v_call: TRBV29-1; cdr3_aa: CSVDKTTSGSYEQYF; cdr3_nt: TGCAGCGTTGATAAGACTACTAGCGGTTCCTACGAGCAGTACTTC
d_call: -; clone_size: few; j_call: TRBJ2-1; v_call: TRBV10-2; cdr3_aa: CASSPTSNEQFF; cdr3_nt: TGCGCCAGCAGCCCTACTAGCAATGAGCAGTTCTTC